This T cell receptor beta chain is from a study of shared clonotypes between healthy human individuals. This CDR3 has 14 amino acids. Per the germline V gene, CDR1 is MDHEN and CDR2 is SYDVKM. Trimming removed 7 bases from V and 8 bases from J, with 21 bases in between. The method was immunoSEQ multiplex PCR; TCRdb's version includes in-frame clones alone and lacks a portion of them. The repertoire has just over 2,000,000 clones, 85% to 95% of them found once; the top ten carry 0.1% to 0.15%. Donation came from healthy HIV-negative adults that had no recent acute infections or vaccinations. Researchers partitioned CD4+ cells into CD45RA+ naive and CD45RA-negative memory subsets. A word on this clone: Its antigen remains unknown.

Study-level findings and limits: Only blood samples were collected, and tissue repertoires likely differ.

The receptor comes from a man between 18 and 29 years old in good health. The chain carries TRBV28 and TRBJ2-7, with D tentatively TRBD1 (6 bases). Sequenced sample: naive CD4+ T cells sorted from blood. As for subset: CD45RA+ positively selected. The CDR3 reads CASTRGGGPLQQYF. The CDR3 DNA follows: TGTGCCAGCACCCGTGGTGGGGGCCCCTTACAGCAGTACTTC.